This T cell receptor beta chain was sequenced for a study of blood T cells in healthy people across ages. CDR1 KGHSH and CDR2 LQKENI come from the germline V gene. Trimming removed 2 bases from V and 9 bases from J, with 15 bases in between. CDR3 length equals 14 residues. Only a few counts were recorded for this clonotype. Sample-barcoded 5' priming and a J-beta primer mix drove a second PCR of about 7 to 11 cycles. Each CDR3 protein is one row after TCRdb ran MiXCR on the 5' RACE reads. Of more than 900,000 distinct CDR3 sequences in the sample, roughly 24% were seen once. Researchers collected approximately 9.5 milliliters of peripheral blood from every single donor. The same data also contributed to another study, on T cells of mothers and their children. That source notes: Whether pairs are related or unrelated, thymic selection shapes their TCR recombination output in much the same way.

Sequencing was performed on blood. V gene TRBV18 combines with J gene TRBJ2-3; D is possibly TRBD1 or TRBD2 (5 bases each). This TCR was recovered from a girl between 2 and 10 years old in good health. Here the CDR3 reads CASSPGTSSYTQYF. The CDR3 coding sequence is TGTGCCAGCTCACCAGGGACCAGTTCATACACGCAGTATTTT.